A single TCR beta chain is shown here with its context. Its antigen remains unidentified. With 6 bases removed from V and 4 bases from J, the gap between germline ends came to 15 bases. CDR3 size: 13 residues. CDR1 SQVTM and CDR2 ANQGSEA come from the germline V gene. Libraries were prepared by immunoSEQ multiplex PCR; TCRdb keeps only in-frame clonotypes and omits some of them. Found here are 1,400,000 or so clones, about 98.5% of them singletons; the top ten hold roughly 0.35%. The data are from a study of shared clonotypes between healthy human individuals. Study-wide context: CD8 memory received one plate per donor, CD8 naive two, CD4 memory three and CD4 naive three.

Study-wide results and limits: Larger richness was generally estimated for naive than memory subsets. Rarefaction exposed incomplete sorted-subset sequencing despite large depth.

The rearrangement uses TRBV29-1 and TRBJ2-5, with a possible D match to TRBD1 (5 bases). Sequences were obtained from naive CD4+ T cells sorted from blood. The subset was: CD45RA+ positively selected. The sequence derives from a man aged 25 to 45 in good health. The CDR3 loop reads CSVKTAPGETQYF. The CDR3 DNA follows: TGCAGCGTCAAGACAGCCCCTGGAGAGACCCAGTACTTC. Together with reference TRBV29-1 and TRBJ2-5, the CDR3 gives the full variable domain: SAVISQKPSRDICQRGTSLTIQCQVDSQVTMMFWYRQQPGQSLTLIATANQGSEATYESGFVIDKFPISRPNLTFSTLTVSNMSPEDSSIYLCSVKTAPGETQYFGPGTRLLVL.